This T cell receptor beta chain was identified in a study of T cells in Graves' hyperthyroidism and ophthalmopathy. Looking at the study overall: Specimen type is peripheral blood, collected at initial diagnosis prior to any treatment.

RNA transcripts yielded amplified TCR beta CDR3 regions. Using the HTBI primer set, a first-round RT-PCR was run on the TCR CDR3. TCRdb reprocessed the multiplex PCR reads with MiXCR, giving one entry per CDR3 protein. The sample consists of a few hundred thousand distinct CDR3 sequences, around 19% of them appearing once. Newly diagnosed hyperthyroidism patients aged 18 to 65 years had disease lasting under 2 months. Diagnosis relied on clinical symptoms, serum thyroxine and TRAb, thyroid ultrasound and orbital computed tomography. This CDR3 is 12 amino acids long. Deletions cut 6 bases from V and 8 bases from J, with 10 bases between. Germline V CDR1 and CDR2: KGHDR, SFDVKD.

This TCR was recovered from a man in his forties with Graves' hyperthyroidism. Material: blood. The chain carries TRBV24-1 and TRBJ2-1; D is ambiguous. CDR3 residues: CATSPTGYEQFF. The CDR3 DNA follows: TGTGCCACCAGTCCTACGGGTTATGAGCAGTTCTTC.